This T cell receptor beta chain stems from a study of T cell repertoires in cytomegalovirus infection. TCRdb used MiXCR to reprocess the reads, holding one entry per CDR3 protein. The table records approximately 200,000 distinct CDR3 sequences, about 20% of them present only once. V lost 3 bases and J 6 bases, leaving 15 bases between the germline ends. CDR3 length: 14 residues. Germline values: CDR1 MDHEN, CDR2 SYDVKM. In its sample, this clonotype was seen many times. The chain uses TRBV28 and TRBJ2-7, with a tentative D call TRBD1 (6 bases). The material sequenced was CD8+ T cells from PBMCs. This sequence was found in a human donor in good health (CMV status not recorded). Some clones in this sample may be carry-over from other donors' samples. Here the CDR3 DNA reads TGTGCCAGCAGTTTCCTCCGACAGGTCGGCGAGCAGTACTTC. Its translation is CASSFLRQVGEQYF.